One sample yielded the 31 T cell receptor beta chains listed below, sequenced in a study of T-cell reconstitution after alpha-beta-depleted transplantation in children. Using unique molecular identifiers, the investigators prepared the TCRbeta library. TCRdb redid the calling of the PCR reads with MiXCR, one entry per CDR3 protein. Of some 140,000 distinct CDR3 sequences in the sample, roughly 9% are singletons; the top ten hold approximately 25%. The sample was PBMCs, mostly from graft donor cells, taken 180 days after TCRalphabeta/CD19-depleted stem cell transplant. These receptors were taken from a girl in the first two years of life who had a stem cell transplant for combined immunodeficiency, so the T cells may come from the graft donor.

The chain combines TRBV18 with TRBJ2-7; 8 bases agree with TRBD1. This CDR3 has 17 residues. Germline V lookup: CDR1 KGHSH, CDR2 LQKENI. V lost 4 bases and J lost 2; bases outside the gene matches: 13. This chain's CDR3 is CASSLMGQALTTYEQYF. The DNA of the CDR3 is TGTGCCAGCTCACTTATGGGACAGGCCCTTACAACCTACGAGCAGTACTTC.

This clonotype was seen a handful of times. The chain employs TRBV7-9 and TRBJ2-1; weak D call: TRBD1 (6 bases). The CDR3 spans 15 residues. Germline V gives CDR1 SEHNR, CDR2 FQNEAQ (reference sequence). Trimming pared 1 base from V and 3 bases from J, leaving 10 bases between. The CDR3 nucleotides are TGTGCCAGCAGCTTAGTCCCACAGGGCTACAATGAGCAGTTCTTC. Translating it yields CASSLVPQGYNEQFF. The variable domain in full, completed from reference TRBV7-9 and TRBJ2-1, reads DTGVSQNPRHKITKRGQNVTFRCDPISEHNRLYWYRQTLGQGPEFLTYFQNEAQLEKSRLLSDRFSAERPKGSFSTLEIQRTEQGDSAMYLCASSLVPQGYNEQFFGPGTRLTVL.

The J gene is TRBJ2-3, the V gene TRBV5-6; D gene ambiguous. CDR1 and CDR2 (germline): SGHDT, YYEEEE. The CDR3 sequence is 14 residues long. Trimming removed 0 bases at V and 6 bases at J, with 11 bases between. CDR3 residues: CASSLGTPLDTQYF. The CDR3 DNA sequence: TGTGCCAGCAGCTTGGGGACCCCCTTGGATACGCAGTATTTT. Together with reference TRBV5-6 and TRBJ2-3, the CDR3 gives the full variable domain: DAGVTQSPTHLIKTRGQQVTLRCSPKSGHDTVSWYQQALGQGPQFIFQYYEEEERQRGNFPDRFSGHQFPNYSSELNVNALLLGDSALYLCASSLGTPLDTQYFGPGTRLTVL.

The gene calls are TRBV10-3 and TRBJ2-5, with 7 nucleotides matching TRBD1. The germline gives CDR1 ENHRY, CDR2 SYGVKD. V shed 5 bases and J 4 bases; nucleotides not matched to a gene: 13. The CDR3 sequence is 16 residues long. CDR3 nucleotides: TGTGCCATCAGTACCGGGACAGTGGTTCTGCGAGAGACCCAGTACTTC. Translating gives CAISTGTVVLRETQYF.

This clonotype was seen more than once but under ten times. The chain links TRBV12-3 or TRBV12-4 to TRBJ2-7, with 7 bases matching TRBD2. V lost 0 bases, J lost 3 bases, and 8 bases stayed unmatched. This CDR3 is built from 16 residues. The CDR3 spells CASSLALGWGGYEQYF. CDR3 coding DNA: TGTGCCAGCAGTTTAGCGCTAGGGTGGGGGGGCTACGAGCAGTACTTC.

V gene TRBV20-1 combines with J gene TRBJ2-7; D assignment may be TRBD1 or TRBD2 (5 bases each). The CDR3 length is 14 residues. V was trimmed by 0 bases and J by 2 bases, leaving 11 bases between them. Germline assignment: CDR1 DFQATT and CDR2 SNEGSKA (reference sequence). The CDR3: CSARDLMGAYEQYF. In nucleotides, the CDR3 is TGCAGTGCTAGAGATCTGATGGGGGCCTACGAGCAGTACTTC.

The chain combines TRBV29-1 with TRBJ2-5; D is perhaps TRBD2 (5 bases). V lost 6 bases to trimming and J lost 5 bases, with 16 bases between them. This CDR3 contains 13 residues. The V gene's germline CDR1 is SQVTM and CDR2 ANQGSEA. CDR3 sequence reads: CSVLGSGWETQYF. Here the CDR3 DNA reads TGCAGCGTACTGGGGAGTGGGTGGGAGACCCAGTACTTC.

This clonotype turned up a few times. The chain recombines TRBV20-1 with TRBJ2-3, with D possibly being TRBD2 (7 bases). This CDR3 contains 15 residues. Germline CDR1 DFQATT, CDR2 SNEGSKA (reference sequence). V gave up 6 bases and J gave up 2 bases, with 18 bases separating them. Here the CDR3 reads CSALRGGGATDTQYF. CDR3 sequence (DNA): TGCAGTGCCTTGAGGGGGGGAGGGGCCACAGATACGCAGTATTTT.

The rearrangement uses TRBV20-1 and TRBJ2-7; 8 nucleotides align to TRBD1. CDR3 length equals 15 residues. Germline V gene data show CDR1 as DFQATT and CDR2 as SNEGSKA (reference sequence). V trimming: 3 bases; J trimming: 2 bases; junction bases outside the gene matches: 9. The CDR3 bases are TGCAGTGCTAGGGACGCCGGACAGGGCCCCTACGAGCAGTACTTC. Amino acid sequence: CSARDAGQGPYEQYF.

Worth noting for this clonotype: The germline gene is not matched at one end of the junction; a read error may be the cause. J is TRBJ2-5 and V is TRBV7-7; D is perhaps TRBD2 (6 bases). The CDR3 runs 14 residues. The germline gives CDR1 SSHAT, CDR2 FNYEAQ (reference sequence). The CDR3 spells CASSPLGTGRTHYF. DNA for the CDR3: TGTGCTAGCAGCCCCCTGGGAACGGGGAGGACCCACTACTTC.

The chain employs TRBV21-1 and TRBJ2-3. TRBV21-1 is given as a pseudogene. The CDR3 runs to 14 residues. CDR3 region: CASSKTEGTDTQYF. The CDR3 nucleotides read TGTGCCAGCAGCAAAACGGAGGGCACAGATACGCAGTATTTT.

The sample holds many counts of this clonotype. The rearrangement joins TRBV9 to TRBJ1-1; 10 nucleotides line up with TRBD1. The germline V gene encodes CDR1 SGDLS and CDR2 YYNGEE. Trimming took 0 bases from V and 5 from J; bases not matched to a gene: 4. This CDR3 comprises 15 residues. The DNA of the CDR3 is TGTGCCAGCAGCGTAGTCGGGACAGGGGAAACTGAAGCTTTCTTT. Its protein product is CASSVVGTGETEAFF.

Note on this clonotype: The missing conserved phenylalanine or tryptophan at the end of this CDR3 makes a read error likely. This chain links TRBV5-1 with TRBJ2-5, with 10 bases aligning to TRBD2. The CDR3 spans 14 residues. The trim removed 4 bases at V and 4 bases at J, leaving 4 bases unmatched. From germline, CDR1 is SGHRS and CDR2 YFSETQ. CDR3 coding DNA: TGCGCCAGCAGCGCAGCGGGGGGGCGAGAGACCCAGTACTTA. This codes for CASSAAGGRETQYL.

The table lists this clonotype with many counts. The CDR3 DNA reads TGCAGTGCTTGGACCCTAGCCAAAAACATTCAGTACTTC. Translation gives CSAWTLAKNIQYF. The rearrangement links TRBV20-1 to TRBJ2-4; D gene unclear. CDR1 DFQATT and CDR2 SNEGSKA come from the germline V gene (reference sequence). Trimming removed 5 bases from V and 0 bases from J, with 8 bases in between. The CDR3 covers 13 residues.

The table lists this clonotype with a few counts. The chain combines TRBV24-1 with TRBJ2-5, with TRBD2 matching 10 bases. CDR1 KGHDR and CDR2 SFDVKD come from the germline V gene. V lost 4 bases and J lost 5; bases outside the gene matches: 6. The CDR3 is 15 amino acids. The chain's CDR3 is CATSEVAGGHETQYF. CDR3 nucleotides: TGTGCCACCAGTGAGGTAGCGGGGGGCCACGAGACCCAGTACTTC.

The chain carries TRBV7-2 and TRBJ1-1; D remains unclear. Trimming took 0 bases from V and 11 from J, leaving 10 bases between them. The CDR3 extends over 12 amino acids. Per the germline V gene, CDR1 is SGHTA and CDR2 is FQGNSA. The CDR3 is CASSLAAGEAFF. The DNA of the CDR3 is TGTGCCAGCAGCTTAGCGGCAGGTGAGGCTTTCTTT.

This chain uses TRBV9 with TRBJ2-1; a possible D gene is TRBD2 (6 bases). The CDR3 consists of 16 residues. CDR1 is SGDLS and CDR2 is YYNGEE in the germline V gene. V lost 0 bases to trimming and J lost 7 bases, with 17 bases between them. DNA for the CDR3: TGTGCCAGCAGCGTAGGGCCAGGGAGGAGAGGAAATGAGCAGTTCTTC. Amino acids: CASSVGPGRRGNEQFF.

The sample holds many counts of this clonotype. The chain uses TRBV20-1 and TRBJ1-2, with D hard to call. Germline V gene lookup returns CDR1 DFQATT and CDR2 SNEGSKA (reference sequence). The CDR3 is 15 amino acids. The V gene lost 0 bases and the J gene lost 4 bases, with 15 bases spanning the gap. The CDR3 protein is CSARDPIGEGYGYTF. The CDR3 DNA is TGCAGTGCTAGAGACCCAATTGGGGAGGGCTATGGCTACACCTTC.

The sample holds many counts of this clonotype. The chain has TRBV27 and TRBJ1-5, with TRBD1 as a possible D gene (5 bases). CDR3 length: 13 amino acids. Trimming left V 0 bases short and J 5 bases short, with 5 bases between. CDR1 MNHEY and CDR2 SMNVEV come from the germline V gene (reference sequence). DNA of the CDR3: TGTGCCAGCAGTTTATCCAGGGATCAGCCCCAGCATTTT. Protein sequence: CASSLSRDQPQHF.

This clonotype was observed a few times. Here the CDR3 DNA reads TGTGCCAGCAGTTACTCAGGGGTTAACTATGGCTACACCTTC. This gives the protein CASSYSGVNYGYTF. This chain links TRBV6-5 with TRBJ1-2; TRBD1 might be the D (5 bases). V lost 0 bases and J 1 base, leaving 6 bases between the germline ends. CDR3 length: 14 residues. Germline assignment: CDR1 MNHEY and CDR2 SVGAGI.

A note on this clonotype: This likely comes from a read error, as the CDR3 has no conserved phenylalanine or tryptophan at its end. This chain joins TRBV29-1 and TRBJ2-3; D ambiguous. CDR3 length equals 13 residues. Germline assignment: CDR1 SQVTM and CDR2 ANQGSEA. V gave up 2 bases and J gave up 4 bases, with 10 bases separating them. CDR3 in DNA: TGCAGCGTTGAAACCGTCGGAGCAGATACGCAGTATCTT. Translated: CSVETVGADTQYL.

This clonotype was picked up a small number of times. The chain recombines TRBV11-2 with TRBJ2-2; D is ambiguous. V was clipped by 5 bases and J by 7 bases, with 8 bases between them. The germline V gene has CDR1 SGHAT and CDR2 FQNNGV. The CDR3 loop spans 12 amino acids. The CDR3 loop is CASSQYDGELFF. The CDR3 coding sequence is TGTGCCAGCAGCCAGTATGACGGGGAGCTGTTTTTT.

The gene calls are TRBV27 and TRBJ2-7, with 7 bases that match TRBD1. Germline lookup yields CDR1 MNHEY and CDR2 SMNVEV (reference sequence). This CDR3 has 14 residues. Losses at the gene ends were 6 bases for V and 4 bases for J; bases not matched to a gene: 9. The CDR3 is CASSHDRVGYEQYF. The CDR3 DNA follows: TGTGCCAGCAGCCATGACAGGGTCGGGTACGAGCAGTACTTC.

CDR3 DNA: TGCGCCAGCAGCGGAGGGGTCTTCCCGAATGAGCAGTTCTTC. Its translation: CASSGGVFPNEQFF. V usage is TRBV5-1 and J usage is TRBJ2-1, with D perhaps TRBD2 (6 bases). Trimming pared 4 bases from V and 7 bases from J, leaving 15 bases between. The CDR3 totals 14 residues. Germline CDR1 is SGHRS and CDR2 is YFSETQ.

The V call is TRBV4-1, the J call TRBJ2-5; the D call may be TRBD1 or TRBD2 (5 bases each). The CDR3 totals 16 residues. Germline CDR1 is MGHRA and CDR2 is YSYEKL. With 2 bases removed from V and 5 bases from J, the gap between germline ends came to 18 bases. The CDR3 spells CASSQFFSGTLETQYF. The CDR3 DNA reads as TGCGCCAGCAGCCAATTCTTCTCCGGGACCCTCGAGACCCAGTACTTC.

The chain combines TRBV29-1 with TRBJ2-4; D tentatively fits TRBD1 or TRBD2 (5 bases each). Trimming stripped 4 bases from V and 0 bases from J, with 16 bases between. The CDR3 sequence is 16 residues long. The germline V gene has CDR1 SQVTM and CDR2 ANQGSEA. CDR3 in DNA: TGCAGCGTTGGAATAATAGGGGAGAGAGCCAAAAACATTCAGTACTTC. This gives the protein CSVGIIGERAKNIQYF.

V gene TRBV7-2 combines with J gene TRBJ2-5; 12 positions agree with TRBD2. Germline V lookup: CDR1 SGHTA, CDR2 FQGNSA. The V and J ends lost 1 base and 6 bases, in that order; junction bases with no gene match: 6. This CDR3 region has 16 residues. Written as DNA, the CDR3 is TGTGCCAGCAGCTTAGACCTAGCGGGAGGGCCGAAGACCCAGTACTTC. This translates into CASSLDLAGGPKTQYF.

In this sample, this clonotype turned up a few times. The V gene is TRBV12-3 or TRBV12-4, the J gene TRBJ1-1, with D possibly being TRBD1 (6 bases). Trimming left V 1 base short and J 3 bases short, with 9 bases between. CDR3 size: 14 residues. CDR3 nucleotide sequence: TGTGCCAGCAGTTTAGTCTGGACAGACACTGAAGCTTTCTTT. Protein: CASSLVWTDTEAFF.

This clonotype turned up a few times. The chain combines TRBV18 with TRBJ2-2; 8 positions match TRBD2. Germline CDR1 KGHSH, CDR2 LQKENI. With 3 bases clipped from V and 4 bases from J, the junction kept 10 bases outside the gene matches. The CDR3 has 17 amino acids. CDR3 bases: TGTGCCAGCTCACCTTTTGCAGCGGGAGATGGCACCGGGGAGCTGTTTTTT. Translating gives CASSPFAAGDGTGELFF.

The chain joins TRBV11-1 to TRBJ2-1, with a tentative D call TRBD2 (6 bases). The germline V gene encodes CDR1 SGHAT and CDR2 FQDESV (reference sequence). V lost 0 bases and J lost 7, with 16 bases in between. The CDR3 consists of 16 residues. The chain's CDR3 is CASSLAGRDGLNEQFF. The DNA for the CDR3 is TGTGCCAGCAGCTTAGCCGGGCGGGATGGGTTGAATGAGCAGTTCTTC.

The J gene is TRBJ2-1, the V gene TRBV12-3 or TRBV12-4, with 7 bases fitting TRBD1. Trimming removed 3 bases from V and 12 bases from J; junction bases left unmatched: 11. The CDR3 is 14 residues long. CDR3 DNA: TGTGCCAGCAGTTTTGGGACAGACCCCGCGAGGCAGTTCTTC. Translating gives CASSFGTDPARQFF.